These 8 T cell receptor beta chains were sequenced from one sample in a study of blood T cells in healthy people across ages. Through a sample-barcoded 5' primer and a J-beta primer mix, a second PCR was run for roughly 7 to 12 cycles. TCRdb itself ran the 5' RACE reads through MiXCR, one entry per CDR3 protein. The sample records 720,000 or so distinct CDR3 sequences, 35% to 50% being singletons. Sample: blood. The receptors originated from a man older than 75 in good health.

As DNA, the CDR3 is TGTGCCAGCAGCTTGGGTAGCGGGGGGGCCCAGGAGACCCAGTACTTC. This sequence encodes CASSLGSGGAQETQYF. This sequence joins TRBV5-4 and TRBJ2-5; 11 bases map to TRBD2. The germline gives CDR1 SGHNT, CDR2 YYREEE (reference sequence). V gave up 0 bases and J gave up 5 bases; unmatched junction bases: 6. This CDR3 comprises 16 residues.

This clonotype was counted only a few times. The junction differs from germline at one of its ends, possibly a read error. The chain has TRBV7-7 and TRBJ2-4; D possibly matches TRBD1 or TRBD2 (6 bases each). The J call may be mistaken, given a closer DNA end match to TRBJ2-5. This CDR3 is built from 15 residues. Germline values: CDR1 SSHAT, CDR2 FNYEAQ (reference sequence). In DNA, the CDR3 is TGTGCTAGCAGCTTAGGAGGGGGACGGCAAGAGACCCAGTACTTC. This encodes CASSLGGGRQETQYF.

This chain links TRBV7-2 with TRBJ2-2; maybe TRBD1 (6 bases). The CDR3 spans 14 residues. The germline gives CDR1 SGHTA, CDR2 FQGNSA. Trimming left V 7 bases short and J 1 base short, with 10 bases between. The CDR3 region is CASKHRENTGELFF. CDR3 sequence (DNA): TGTGCCAGCAAACACAGGGAGAACACCGGGGAGCTGTTTTTT. The full variable domain, rest sourced from reference TRBV7-2 and TRBJ2-2, is GAGVSQSPSNKVTEKGKDVELRCDPISGHTALYWYRQSLGQGLEFLIYFQGNSAPDKSGLPSDRFSAERTGGSVSTLTIQRTQQEDSAVYLCASKHRENTGELFFGEGSRLTVL.

This clonotype was seen many times. V usage is TRBV29-1 and J usage is TRBJ2-7; TRBD1 aligns across 9 bases. V lost 3 bases and J lost 3; bases outside the gene matches: 6. This CDR3 has 14 amino acids. Germline loops: CDR1 SQVTM, CDR2 ANQGSEA. The CDR3 spells CSVDKGGQGYEQYF. In DNA form, the CDR3 reads TGCAGCGTTGACAAAGGGGGACAGGGCTACGAGCAGTACTTC.

The CDR3 sequence is CASSTRRGLDEQFF. The CDR3 DNA reads TGTGCCAGCAGTACGAGGCGGGGGCTGGATGAGCAGTTCTTC. V usage is TRBV6-2 or TRBV6-3 and J usage is TRBJ2-1; a possible D gene is TRBD2 (7 bases). The CDR3 is made up of 14 amino acids. The germline gives CDR1 MNHEY, CDR2 SVGEGT. V was cut by 5 bases and J by 8 bases, with 16 bases left in between.

The chain employs TRBV6-2 or TRBV6-3 and TRBJ1-1; tentatively, D is TRBD1 (6 bases). V was clipped by 5 bases and J by 5 bases, with 15 bases between them. CDR3 length equals 14 residues. Germline CDR1 reads MNHEY; CDR2 reads SVGEGT. CDR3 sequence: CASSRQASRTEAFF. CDR3 in DNA: TGTGCCAGCAGTAGACAGGCTTCTAGGACTGAAGCTTTCTTT.

The chain has TRBV3-1 and TRBJ1-2; D is unresolved. Trimming took off 5 bases at V and 8 bases at J, with 15 bases between the two ends. Germline V gene data show CDR1 as LGHDT and CDR2 as YNNKEL (reference sequence). This CDR3 has 13 residues. The CDR3 DNA reads TGTGCCAGCAGCTCCAGCAGGCTGACAGGCTACACCTTC. It specifies CASSSSRLTGYTF. Full variable domain (remainder filled in from reference TRBV3-1 and TRBJ1-2): DTAVSQTPKYLVTQMGNDKSIKCEQNLGHDTMYWYKQDSKKFLKIMFSYNNKELIINETVPNRFSPKSPDKAHLNLHINSLELGDSAVYFCASSSSRLTGYTFGSGTRLTVV.

This clonotype was found a few times. The chain's CDR3 is CASSPGTGQASSGANVLTF. The CDR3 nucleotides read TGCGCCAGCAGCCCGGGGACAGGGCAGGCGAGCTCTGGGGCCAACGTCCTGACTTTC. The J gene is TRBJ2-6, the V gene TRBV5-1; 9 positions match TRBD1. This CDR3 comprises 19 residues. Germline lookup yields CDR1 SGHRS and CDR2 YFSETQ. The V segment lost 4 bases and the J segment 0 bases; nucleotides outside the gene matches: 11.